The 27 T cell receptor beta chains below were found in one sample sequenced in a study of beta chain features in type 1 diabetes. Overall study results and limits: Moderately but significantly shorter TCRB CDR3s were found in Type 1 diabetes patients in all four CD4+ subsets.

Expressed TCRB transcripts got sequenced, as all isolated RNA was reverse transcribed. The protocol was immunoSEQ multiplex PCR, while the TCRdb copy is restricted to in-frame clones and leaves out a portion. This table holds around 250,000 clones, 11% to 15% found once. These receptors have no identified antigens. Sequencing was done on a sample of naive CD4+ T cells from blood. Receptors originate from a man aged 25-45 years with type 1 diabetes.

This clone was counted only a few times. The chain is built from TRBV27 and TRBJ1-5; 9 nucleotides line up with TRBD1. There are 16 residues in the CDR3. V dropped 5 bases and J dropped 6; count of bases not matched to a gene: 11. Germline values: CDR1 MNHEY, CDR2 SMNVEV (reference sequence). In DNA form, the CDR3 reads TGTGCCAGCAGTCCGTTGGGACAGGGAAGGGCTCAGCCCCAGCATTTT. The encoded protein is CASSPLGQGRAQPQHF.

This clone was counted between two and nine times. J is TRBJ2-3 and V is TRBV30; D might be TRBD2 (5 bases). CDR3 length: 13 residues. CDR1 GTSNPN and CDR2 SVGIG come from the germline V gene (reference sequence). Trimming took off 2 bases at V and 8 bases at J, with 14 bases between the two ends. The CDR3 sequence is CAWSTSPLGTQYF. The DNA for the CDR3 is TGTGCCTGGAGTACTAGTCCATTGGGTACGCAGTATTTT.

This rearrangement joins TRBV7-8 to TRBJ1-4; 9 bases fit TRBD1. Germline values: CDR1 SGHVS, CDR2 FQNEAQ. Unmatched junction bases numbered 12, after V lost 5 bases and J lost 8 bases. The CDR3 contains 16 residues. CDR3 in DNA: TGTGCCAGCAGCGCAAATACCGGGACAGGGAGGGAAAAACTGTTTTTT. Amino acid sequence: CASSANTGTGREKLFF.

This clone has just a few counts. V gene TRBV2 combines with J gene TRBJ2-2, with TRBD1 identical over 7 bases. V was clipped by 6 bases and J by 4 bases; unmatched bases: 8. The CDR3 is 15 amino acids. Per the germline V gene, CDR1 is SNHLY and CDR2 is FYNNEI. CDR3 sequence reads: CASRIRGQTTGELFF. For the CDR3, the DNA is TGTGCCAGCAGAATCCGGGGACAGACCACCGGGGAGCTGTTTTTT. Combining the CDR3 with reference TRBV2 and TRBJ2-2 gives the whole variable domain EPEVTQTPSHQVTQMGQEVILRCVPISNHLYFYWYRQILGQKVEFLVSFYNNEISEKSEIFDDQFSVERPDGSNFTLKIRSTKLEDSAMYFCASRIRGQTTGELFFGEGSRLTVL.

The V and J genes are TRBV4-1 and TRBJ2-1; a possible D gene is TRBD1 (5 bases). Deletions cut 8 bases from V and 7 bases from J, with 15 bases between. Germline V gene lookup returns CDR1 MGHRA and CDR2 YSYEKL. CDR3 size: 13 residues. This CDR3 reads CASLGWGGNEQFF. CDR3 DNA sequence: TGCGCCAGCCTCGGGTGGGGCGGAAATGAGCAGTTCTTC.

The chain carries TRBV5-1 and TRBJ2-2, with unresolved D. V was cut by 1 base and J by 7 bases, with 2 bases left in between. The CDR3 spans 11 residues. The germline V gene encodes CDR1 SGHRS and CDR2 YFSETQ. The CDR3 protein is CASSLRGELFF. CDR3 bases: TGCGCCAGCAGCTTGCGCGGGGAGCTGTTTTTT.

V usage is TRBV27 and J usage is TRBJ1-5, with D uncertain. This CDR3 has 14 residues. From germline, CDR1 is MNHEY and CDR2 SMNVEV (reference sequence). The V end lost 4 bases, the J end lost 1 base, and 8 bases lay between the germline ends. CDR3 nucleotide sequence: TGTGCCAGCAGTTCGGGTGTGAGCAATCAGCCCCAGCATTTT. Translated, it gives CASSSGVSNQPQHF.

This clone was counted only a few times. The gene calls are TRBV30 and TRBJ2-1, with TRBD2 identical over 13 bases. CDR1 and CDR2 from the germline V gene are GTSNPN and SVGIG (reference sequence). The ends lost 2 bases at V and 7 bases at J; junction bases unmatched: 5. CDR3 size: 15 residues. As DNA, the CDR3 is TGTGCCTGGAGTTCCGGGACTAGCGGGGCAAATGAGCAGTTCTTC. Protein product: CAWSSGTSGANEQFF.

This clone was counted only a few times. V usage is TRBV6-5 and J usage is TRBJ1-1; D may be TRBD1 (6 bases). Trimming removed 6 bases from V and 7 bases from J, with 9 bases in between. The CDR3 runs 11 residues. Per germline, CDR1 MNHEY and CDR2 SVGAGI. The CDR3 loop reads CASRRGHEAFF. The CDR3 DNA follows: TGTGCCAGCAGAAGGGGACATGAAGCTTTCTTT.

The table lists this clone with a few counts. The chain uses TRBV9 and TRBJ2-1; 9 positions agree with TRBD2. CDR3 size: 16 residues. The V gene's germline CDR1 is SGDLS and CDR2 YYNGEE. After removal of 0 bases from V and 6 bases from J, the junction contained 7 bases not matched to a gene. CDR3 DNA sequence: TGTGCCAGCAGCGTAGCGCCTGGGCGGGAGGGCAATGAGCAGTTCTTC. Translation gives CASSVAPGREGNEQFF.

In its sample, this clone was seen a few times. V usage is TRBV30 and J usage is TRBJ1-2, with a possible D match to TRBD1 (5 bases). This CDR3 contains 12 residues. Per germline, CDR1 GTSNPN and CDR2 SVGIG (reference sequence). With 8 bases removed from V and 0 bases from J, the gap between germline ends came to 10 bases. The CDR3 bases are TGTGCCATGGGGCAGACTAACTATGGCTACACCTTC. Translated: CAMGQTNYGYTF.

This clone has just a few counts. This rearrangement joins TRBV6-6 to TRBJ2-1; D might be TRBD2 (5 bases). Germline-derived CDR1 and CDR2 are MNHNY and SVGAGI (reference sequence). Between the trimmed V and J ends, which lost 4 bases and 8 bases, there was a span of 15 bases. CDR3 size: 14 residues. In nucleotides, the CDR3 is TGTGCCAGCAGTTCGTCCGGAGGCATTGATGAGCAGTTCTTC. Its translation: CASSSSGGIDEQFF.

This clone was counted once. V usage is TRBV5-6 and J usage is TRBJ1-2; TRBD1 matches at 7 bases. The CDR3 totals 18 residues. V shed 3 bases and J 4 bases; nucleotides not matched to a gene: 18. CDR1 and CDR2 from the germline V gene are SGHDT and YYEEEE. The CDR3 loop is CASSSGTAPAPISYGYTF. DNA for the CDR3: TGTGCCAGCAGCTCTGGGACAGCCCCAGCGCCCATTTCCTATGGCTACACCTTC. Full variable domain (outside the CDR3, taken from reference TRBV5-6 and TRBJ1-2): DAGVTQSPTHLIKTRGQQVTLRCSPKSGHDTVSWYQQALGQGPQFIFQYYEEEERQRGNFPDRFSGHQFPNYSSELNVNALLLGDSALYLCASSSGTAPAPISYGYTFGSGTRLTVV.

The genes are TRBV30 and TRBJ2-1; weak D call: TRBD2 (5 bases). Germline V gives CDR1 GTSNPN, CDR2 SVGIG (reference sequence). V dropped 1 base and J dropped 8 bases, with 12 bases sitting between them. The CDR3 runs 13 residues. The CDR3 region has the DNA TGTGCCTGGAGTGGGTTTGGGAGCGATGAGCAGTTCTTC. Amino acids: CAWSGFGSDEQFF.

This chain joins TRBV9 and TRBJ2-1, with 11 nucleotides matching TRBD2. Germline CDR1 SGDLS, CDR2 YYNGEE. The CDR3 totals 15 residues. The V gene end was trimmed by 0 bases and the J gene end by 9 bases; junction bases not matched to a gene: 5. The CDR3 sequence is CASSVVAGGRGEQFF. In nucleotides, the CDR3 is TGTGCCAGCAGCGTAGTAGCGGGAGGGCGGGGTGAGCAGTTCTTC.

This clone has just a few counts. The chain employs TRBV10-3 and TRBJ2-7; TRBD1 matches at 8 bases. Germline V CDR1 and CDR2: ENHRY, SYGVKD. Unmatched junction bases numbered 6, after V lost 3 bases and J lost 5 bases. There are 14 residues in the CDR3. The CDR3: CAISDLQGVNEQYF. In nucleotides, the CDR3 is TGTGCCATCAGTGACCTACAGGGGGTAAACGAGCAGTACTTC.

About this clone itself: Other DNA variants within this sample encode the same CDR3. V and J are TRBV19 and TRBJ2-2; a weak D match, TRBD1 (6 bases). CDR1 and CDR2 (germline): LNHDA, SQIVND (reference sequence). V was shortened by 6 bases and J by 1 base, with 12 bases between the two germline ends. The CDR3 extends over 15 amino acids. The CDR3 DNA is TGTGCCAGTAGCCTTCCGGGACAGAACACCGGGGAGCTGTTTTTT. It translates to CASSLPGQNTGELFF. Full variable domain (rest looked up from reference TRBV19 and TRBJ2-2): DGGITQSPKYLFRKEGQNVTLSCEQNLNHDAMYWYRQDPGQGLRLIYYSQIVNDFQKGDIAEGYSVSREKKESFPLTVTSAQKNPTAFYLCASSLPGQNTGELFFGEGSRLTVL.

This clone showed up just a few times. This rearrangement joins TRBV5-4 to TRBJ2-2; 9 bases map to TRBD2. CDR1 SGHNT and CDR2 YYREEE come from the germline V gene (reference sequence). The V and J ends lost 4 bases and 3 bases, in that order; junction bases with no gene match: 7. This CDR3 is 16 amino acids long. CDR3 sequence: CASSPRGGGDTGELFF. CDR3 nucleotide sequence: TGTGCCAGCAGCCCTCGCGGGGGGGGTGACACCGGGGAGCTGTTTTTT.

The genes are TRBV7-2 and TRBJ2-7, with 7 bases fitting TRBD1. The CDR3 is 14 amino acids. Per germline, CDR1 SGHTA and CDR2 FQGNSA. Losses at the gene ends were 6 bases for V and 5 bases for J; bases not matched to a gene: 10. The CDR3 DNA reads as TGTGCCAGCAGTCGGCAACAGGGGAGCGACGAGCAGTACTTC. Translation: CASSRQQGSDEQYF.

J is TRBJ2-7 and V is TRBV2; 11 nucleotides agree with TRBD2. CDR3 length: 14 residues. The germline V gene has CDR1 SNHLY and CDR2 FYNNEI. Trimming removed 5 bases from V and 4 bases from J; junction bases left unmatched: 4. CDR3 residues: CASSRLAGRYEQYF. In DNA, the CDR3 is TGTGCCAGCAGTCGACTAGCGGGGCGTTACGAGCAGTACTTC.

About this clone itself: The same CDR3 arises from other DNA sequences in this sample as well. The rearrangement joins TRBV29-1 to TRBJ1-5; D remains unclear. In germline, CDR1 is SQVTM, CDR2 ANQGSEA. The CDR3 contains 12 residues. Between the trimmed V and J ends, which lost 4 bases and 0 bases, there was a span of 4 bases. The CDR3 reads CSVGGSNQPQHF. The DNA for the CDR3 is TGCAGCGTTGGAGGTAGCAATCAGCCCCAGCATTTT.

This clone has a handful of counts. The V call is TRBV10-3, the J call TRBJ1-3; TRBD1 agrees at 7 bases. The junction had 11 bases not matched to a gene; V was cut back by 10 bases and J by 5 bases. Germline V gives CDR1 ENHRY, CDR2 SYGVKD. The CDR3 has 14 amino acids. CDR3 protein: CATLDREQRNTIYF. The CDR3 DNA is TGTGCCACCCTTGACAGGGAGCAGCGAAACACCATATATTTT.

This clone was seen at least ten times. The V and J genes are TRBV4-1 and TRBJ2-1; D perhaps matches TRBD2 (5 bases). The CDR3 spans 15 residues. Germline CDR1 reads MGHRA; CDR2 reads YSYEKL. With 2 bases removed from V and 9 bases from J, the gap between germline ends came to 17 bases. CDR3: CASSQPGSLSTEQFF. The CDR3 coding sequence is TGCGCCAGCAGCCAACCGGGGTCCCTATCCACTGAGCAGTTCTTC.

The rearrangement uses TRBV7-6 and TRBJ1-2; no reliable D call. V dropped 5 bases and J dropped 5 bases, with 12 bases sitting between them. This CDR3 is 13 amino acids long. The germline V gene encodes CDR1 SGHVS and CDR2 FNYEAQ. The CDR3 sequence: CASSIEGGYGYTF. CDR3 sequence (DNA): TGTGCCAGCAGCATAGAAGGAGGATATGGCTACACCTTC. The full variable domain, in which reference TRBV7-6 and TRBJ1-2 provide the parts outside the CDR3, is GAGVSQSPRYKVTKRGQDVALRCDPISGHVSLYWYRQALGQGPEFLTYFNYEAQQDKSGLPNDRFSAERPEGSISTLTIQRTEQRDSAMYRCASSIEGGYGYTFGSGTRLTVV.

This clone turned up a few times. The chain employs TRBV18 and TRBJ2-6; D uncertain. CDR1 KGHSH and CDR2 LQKENI come from the germline V gene. The CDR3 covers 15 residues. Between the trimmed V and J ends, which lost 6 bases and 0 bases, there was a span of 9 bases. The CDR3 sequence: CASSPQDSGANVLTF. In DNA form, the CDR3 reads TGTGCCAGCTCGCCGCAGGACTCTGGGGCCAACGTCCTGACTTTC. Complete variable domain (other parts from reference TRBV18 and TRBJ2-6): NAGVMQNPRHLVRRRGQEARLRCSPMKGHSHVYWYRQLPEEGLKFMVYLQKENIIDESGMPKERFSAEFPKEGPSILRIQQVVRGDSAAYFCASSPQDSGANVLTFGAGSRLTVL.

The genes are TRBV2 and TRBJ2-1; 7 bases are shared with TRBD2. The ends lost 3 bases at V and 3 bases at J; junction bases unmatched: 5. CDR1 is SNHLY and CDR2 is FYNNEI in the germline V gene. The CDR3 spans 15 residues. Here the CDR3 DNA reads TGTGCCAGCAGTGACGAGGGAGGGGTCTACAATGAGCAGTTCTTC. This codes for CASSDEGGVYNEQFF.

In this sample, this clone turned up a few times. This chain uses TRBV30 with TRBJ1-5; 9 bases are a match to TRBD1. The CDR3 runs 16 residues. V lost 0 bases and J lost 2; bases outside the gene matches: 5. Germline V lookup: CDR1 GTSNPN, CDR2 SVGIG (reference sequence). The CDR3 loop reads CAWSVVGDRGNQPQHF. The CDR3 DNA sequence: TGTGCCTGGAGTGTGGTAGGGGACAGGGGCAATCAGCCCCAGCATTTT.